This is a list of T cell receptor beta chains from one sample in a study of regulatory T cells in long-lasting Graves disease. Using its own MiXCR run on the multiplex PCR reads, TCRdb lists one record per CDR3 protein. The sample yields 580,000 or so distinct CDR3 sequences, about 16% seen once. These data are also associated with another study on T cells in Graves' hyperthyroidism and ophthalmopathy.

Sequencing used peripheral blood mononuclear cells (PBMCs), obtained at new diagnosis, from a patient treated with antithyroid drugs. The receptors here all came from a man younger than 35 with Graves disease. Each CDR3 is given with its conserved first and last residue. D genes are given only for firm matches. A row's size may be missing; if present it is once, few, many or a size class.

J: TRBJ1-1; D: NA; size: few; V: TRBV12-5; CDR3: CASGPAETNTEAFF; DNA: TGTGCTAGTGGTCCGGCCGAGACTAACACTGAAGCTTTCTTT
J: TRBJ2-1; D: TRBD2; size: NA; V: TRBV6-2/TRBV6-3; CDR3: CASSYPKELLAGKERYNEQFF; DNA: TGTGCCAGCAGTTACCCGAAGGAGTTGCTAGCGGGTAAGGAAAGATACAATGAGCAGTTCTTC
J: TRBJ1-5; D: NA; size: NA; V: TRBV7-9; CDR3: CASSRSESNQPQHF; DNA: TGTGCCAGCAGCCGATCAGAGAGCAATCAGCCCCAGCATTTT
J: TRBJ2-1; D: TRBD2; size: few; V: TRBV4-1; CDR3: CASSLTSGTGNEQFF; DNA: TGCGCCAGCAGTCTGACTAGCGGGACGGGCAATGAGCAGTTCTTC
J: TRBJ2-7; D: TRBD1; size: many; V: TRBV6-5; CDR3: CASSWEGQGSEQYF; DNA: TGTGCCAGCAGTTGGGAGGGACAGGGCAGCGAGCAGTACTTC
J: TRBJ1-5; D: NA; size: NA; V: TRBV7-2; CDR3: CASRPSGLKSGGNQPQHF; DNA: TGTGCCAGCAGACCATCGGGACTCAAAAGCGGAGGCAATCAGCCCCAGCATTTT
J: TRBJ1-3; D: NA; size: NA; V: TRBV6-1; CDR3: CASSENGLSSGNTIYF; DNA: TGTGCCAGCAGTGAAAATGGACTTAGCTCTGGAAACACCATATATTTT
J: TRBJ2-1; D: TRBD2; size: few; V: TRBV7-9; CDR3: CASSHQREGYNEQFF; DNA: TGTGCCAGCAGCCACCAGCGGGAGGGTTACAATGAGCAGTTCTTC
J: TRBJ2-7; D: TRBD1; size: many; V: TRBV30; CDR3: CAWSGPRTGGLYEQYF; DNA: TGTGCCTGGAGTGGACCCCGGACAGGGGGTTTATACGAGCAGTACTTC
J: TRBJ2-1; D: NA; size: NA; V: TRBV6-5; CDR3: CASSYRADEQFF; DNA: TGTGCCAGCAGTTACCGGGCCGATGAGCAGTTCTTC
J: TRBJ1-4; D: TRBD1; size: NA; V: TRBV29-1; CDR3: CSVGDRREKLFF; DNA: TGCAGCGTTGGGGACAGGAGGGAAAAACTGTTTTTT